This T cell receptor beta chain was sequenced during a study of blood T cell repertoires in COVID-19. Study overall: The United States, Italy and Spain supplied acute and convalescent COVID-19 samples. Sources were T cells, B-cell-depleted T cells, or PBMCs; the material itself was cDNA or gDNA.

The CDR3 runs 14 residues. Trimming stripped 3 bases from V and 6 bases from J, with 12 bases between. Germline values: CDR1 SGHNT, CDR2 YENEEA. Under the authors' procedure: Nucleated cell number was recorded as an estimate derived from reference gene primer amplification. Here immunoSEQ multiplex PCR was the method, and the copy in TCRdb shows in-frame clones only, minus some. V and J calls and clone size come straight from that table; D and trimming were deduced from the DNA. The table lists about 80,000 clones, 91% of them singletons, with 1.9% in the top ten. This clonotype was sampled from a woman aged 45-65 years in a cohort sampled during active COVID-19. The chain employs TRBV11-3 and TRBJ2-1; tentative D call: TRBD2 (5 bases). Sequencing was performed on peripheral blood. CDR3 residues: CASSLGGSTNEQFF. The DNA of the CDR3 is TGTGCCAGCAGCTTGGGCGGGTCGACCAATGAGCAGTTCTTC.